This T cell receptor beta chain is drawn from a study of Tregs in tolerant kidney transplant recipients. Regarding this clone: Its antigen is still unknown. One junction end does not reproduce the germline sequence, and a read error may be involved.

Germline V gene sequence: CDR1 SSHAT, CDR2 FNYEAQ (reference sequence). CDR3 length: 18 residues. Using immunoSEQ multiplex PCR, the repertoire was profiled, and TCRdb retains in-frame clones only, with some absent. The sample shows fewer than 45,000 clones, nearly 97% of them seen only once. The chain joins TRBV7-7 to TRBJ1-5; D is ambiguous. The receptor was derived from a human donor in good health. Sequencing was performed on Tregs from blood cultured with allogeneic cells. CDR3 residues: CASSQPGPRTNSNQPQHF. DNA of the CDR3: TGTGCTAGCAGCCAACCCGGCCCCAGGACTAATAGCAATCAGCCCCAGCATTTT.